The rows below give T cell receptor beta chains drawn from one sample of a study of blood T cell repertoires in COVID-19. Measured with immunoSEQ multiplex PCR; TCRdb has only the in-frame clones, and not every one. The table lists some 150,000 clones, approximately 81% of them singletons. Material for sequencing was peripheral blood. These receptors were taken from a man aged 35 to 55 with acute or convalescent COVID-19. Both conserved end residues are part of each CDR3. The D gene is left open where the match is weak. Only some rows state a clone size, as once, few, many or a class for expanded clones.

d_gene	j_gene	abundance	v_gene	CDR3nt	CDR3aa
TRBD2	TRBJ2-1	-	TRBV6-4	TGTGCCAGCAGTGACCCAATAAACCGACTAGCGGGGAACCCTCTGATCTACAATGAGCAGTTCTTC	CASSDPINRLAGNPLIYNEQFF
TRBD1	TRBJ2-7	-	TRBV14	TGTGCCAGCAGCCGACAGACAGGGGTGTTTAATGAGCAGTACTTC	CASSRQTGVFNEQYF
-	TRBJ1-6	-	TRBV10-2	TGCGCCAGCAGGACAGGCCCTAATTCACCCCTCCACTTT	CASRTGPNSPLHF
-	TRBJ1-5	once	TRBV7-2	TGTGCCAGCAGCTTGCGGAGAGGGGGAAAGGAACAGCCCCAGCATTTT	CASSLRRGGKEQPQHF
TRBD1	TRBJ2-7	-	TRBV19	TGTGCCAGTAGCAGATTAGGGGGACAGGGGGCTTCCTACGAGCAGTACTTC	CASSRLGGQGASYEQYF
TRBD1	TRBJ2-5	-	TRBV3-1/TRBV3-2	TGTGCCAGCAGCCAGATCCAGACAGGGATGGAGACCCAGTACTTC	CASSQIQTGMETQYF
TRBD1	TRBJ1-5	-	TRBV27	TGTGCCAGCAGTCCGGGGGACAGGGGACAGCCCCAGCATTTT	CASSPGDRGQPQHF
-	TRBJ1-2	-	TRBV10-3	TGTGCCATCAGTGCCAGCTATGGCTACACCTTC	CAISASYGYTF
-	TRBJ2-1	-	TRBV30	TGTGCCTGGAGTTGGGACATAGGCAATGAGCAGTTCTTC	CAWSWDIGNEQFF
-	TRBJ1-5	-	TRBV6-5	TGTGCCAGTTACAGTAGCAATCAGCCCCAGCATTTT	CASYSSNQPQHF
-	TRBJ2-7	-	TRBV9	TGTGCCAGCAGCGTAGTACCCAGCTCCTACGAGCAGTACTTC	CASSVVPSSYEQYF
-	TRBJ2-6	-	TRBV6-5	TGTGCCAGCAGCCGTAGGGGACTTGGGGCCAACGTCCTGACTTTC	CASSRRGLGANVLTF
-	TRBJ2-5	once	TRBV5-5	TGTGCCAGCAGCCCGGGACTCTCACCCCAAGAGACCCAGTACTTC	CASSPGLSPQETQYF
-	TRBJ2-7	-	TRBV6-5	TGTGCCAGCAGGGTGACAGCGAACTCCTACGAGCAGTACTTC	CASRVTANSYEQYF
-	TRBJ2-7	-	TRBV28	TGTGCCAGCAGCCCGCAGGGGCAGAAGTCCTACGAGCAGTACTTC	CASSPQGQKSYEQYF
TRBD1	TRBJ2-7	-	TRBV28	TGTGCCAGCAGGCCGGGGACAGGGAGTGGGTACGAGCAGTACTTC	CASRPGTGSGYEQYF
-	TRBJ2-1	-	TRBV11-2	TGTGCCAGCAGCTTAGGGGGCGGACACCAGTTCTTC	CASSLGGGHQFF